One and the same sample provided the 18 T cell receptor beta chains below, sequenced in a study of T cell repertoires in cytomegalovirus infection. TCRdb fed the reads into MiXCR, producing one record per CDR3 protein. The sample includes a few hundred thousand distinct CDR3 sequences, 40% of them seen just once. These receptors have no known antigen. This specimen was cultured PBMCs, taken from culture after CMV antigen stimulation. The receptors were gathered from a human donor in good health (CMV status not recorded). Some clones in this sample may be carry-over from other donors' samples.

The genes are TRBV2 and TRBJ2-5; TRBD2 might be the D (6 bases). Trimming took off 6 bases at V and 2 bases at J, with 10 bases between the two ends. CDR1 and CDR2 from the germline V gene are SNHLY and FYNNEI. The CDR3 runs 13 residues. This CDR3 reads CASSSGEQETQYF. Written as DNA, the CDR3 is TGTGCCAGCAGCTCGGGGGAGCAAGAGACCCAGTACTTC.

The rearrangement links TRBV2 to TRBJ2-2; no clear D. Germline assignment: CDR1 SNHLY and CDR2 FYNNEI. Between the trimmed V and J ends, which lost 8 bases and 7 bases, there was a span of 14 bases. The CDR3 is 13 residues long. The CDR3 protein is CASAVREGGELFF. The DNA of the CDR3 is TGTGCCAGCGCTGTTAGGGAAGGCGGGGAGCTGTTTTTT.

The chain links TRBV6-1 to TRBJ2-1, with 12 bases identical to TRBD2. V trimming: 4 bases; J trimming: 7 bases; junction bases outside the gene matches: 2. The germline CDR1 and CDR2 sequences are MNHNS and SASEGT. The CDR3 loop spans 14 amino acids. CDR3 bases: TGTGCCAGCAGTGGGACTAGCGGGACTAATGAGCAGTTCTTC. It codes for CASSGTSGTNEQFF.

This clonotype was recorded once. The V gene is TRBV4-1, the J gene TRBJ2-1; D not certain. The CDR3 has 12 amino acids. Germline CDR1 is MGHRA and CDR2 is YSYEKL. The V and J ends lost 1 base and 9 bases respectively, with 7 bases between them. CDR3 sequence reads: CASSQGDGEQFF. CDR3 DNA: TGCGCCAGCAGCCAAGGAGACGGTGAGCAGTTCTTC.

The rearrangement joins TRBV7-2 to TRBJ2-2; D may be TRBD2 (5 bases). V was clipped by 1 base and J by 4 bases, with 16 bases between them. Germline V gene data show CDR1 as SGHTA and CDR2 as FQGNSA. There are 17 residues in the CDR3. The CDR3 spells CASSLDPGSAITGELFF. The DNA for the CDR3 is TGTGCCAGCAGCTTAGATCCGGGAAGTGCTATCACCGGGGAGCTGTTTTTT.

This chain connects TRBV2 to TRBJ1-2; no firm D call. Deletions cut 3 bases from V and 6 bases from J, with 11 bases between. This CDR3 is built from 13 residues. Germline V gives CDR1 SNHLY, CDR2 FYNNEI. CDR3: CASSESRVDGYTF. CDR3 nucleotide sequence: TGTGCCAGCAGTGAGTCCAGAGTCGATGGCTACACCTTC.

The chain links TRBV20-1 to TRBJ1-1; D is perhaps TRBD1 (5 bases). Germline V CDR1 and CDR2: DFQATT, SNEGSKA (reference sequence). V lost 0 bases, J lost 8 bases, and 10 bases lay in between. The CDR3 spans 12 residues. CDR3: CSARDSRGEAFF. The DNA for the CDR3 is TGCAGTGCTAGAGATTCCCGGGGCGAAGCTTTCTTT.

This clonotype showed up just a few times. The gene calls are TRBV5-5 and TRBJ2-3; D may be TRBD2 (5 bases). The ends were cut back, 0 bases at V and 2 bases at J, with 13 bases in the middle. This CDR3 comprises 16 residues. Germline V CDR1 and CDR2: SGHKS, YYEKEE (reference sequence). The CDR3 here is CASSLGGSDYTDTQYF. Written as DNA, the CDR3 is TGTGCCAGCAGCTTGGGGGGTAGCGATTACACAGATACGCAGTATTTT.

The CDR3 bases are TGCGCCAGCAGCTTAAGCGGGAGTATTAATGAGCAGTTCTTC. This encodes CASSLSGSINEQFF. The chain is built from TRBV5-1 and TRBJ2-1; 8 nucleotides agree with TRBD2. V shed 2 bases, J shed 7 bases, and the junction held 5 bases outside the gene matches. The CDR3 has 14 amino acids. From germline, CDR1 is SGHRS and CDR2 YFSETQ. Full variable domain (outside the CDR3, taken from reference TRBV5-1 and TRBJ2-1): KAGVTQTPRYLIKTRGQQVTLSCSPISGHRSVSWYQQTPGQGLQFLFEYFSETQRNKGNFPGRFSGRQFSNSRSEMNVSTLELGDSALYLCASSLSGSINEQFFGPGTRLTVL.

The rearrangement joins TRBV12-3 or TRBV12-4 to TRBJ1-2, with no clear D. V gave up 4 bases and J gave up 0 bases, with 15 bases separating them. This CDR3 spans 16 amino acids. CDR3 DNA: TGTGCCAGCAGTTCTTGGGCACAACTAGCTAACTATGGCTACACCTTC. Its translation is CASSSWAQLANYGYTF.

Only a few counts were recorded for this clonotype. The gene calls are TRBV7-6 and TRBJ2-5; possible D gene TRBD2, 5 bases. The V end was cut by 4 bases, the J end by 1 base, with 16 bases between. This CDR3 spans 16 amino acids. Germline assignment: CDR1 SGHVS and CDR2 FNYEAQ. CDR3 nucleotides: TGTGCCAGCAGCTCACGGACTTACTCGGTCCAAGAGACCCAGTACTTC. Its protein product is CASSSRTYSVQETQYF. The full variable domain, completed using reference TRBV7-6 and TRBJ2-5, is GAGVSQSPRYKVTKRGQDVALRCDPISGHVSLYWYRQALGQGPEFLTYFNYEAQQDKSGLPNDRFSAERPEGSISTLTIQRTEQRDSAMYRCASSSRTYSVQETQYFGPGTRLLVL.

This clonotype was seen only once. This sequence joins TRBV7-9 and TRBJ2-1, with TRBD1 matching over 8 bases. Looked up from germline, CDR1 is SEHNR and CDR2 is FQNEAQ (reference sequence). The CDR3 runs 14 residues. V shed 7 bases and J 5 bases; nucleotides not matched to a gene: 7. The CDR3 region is CASIRDRYDNEQFF. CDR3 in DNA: TGTGCCAGCATCCGGGACAGGTACGACAATGAGCAGTTCTTC.

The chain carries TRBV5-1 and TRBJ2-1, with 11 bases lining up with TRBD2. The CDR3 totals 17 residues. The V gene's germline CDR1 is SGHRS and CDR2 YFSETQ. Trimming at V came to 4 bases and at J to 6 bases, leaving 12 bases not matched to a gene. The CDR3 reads CASSRQGIAGGPNEQFF. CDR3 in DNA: TGCGCCAGCAGCAGACAGGGGATAGCGGGAGGGCCCAATGAGCAGTTCTTC.

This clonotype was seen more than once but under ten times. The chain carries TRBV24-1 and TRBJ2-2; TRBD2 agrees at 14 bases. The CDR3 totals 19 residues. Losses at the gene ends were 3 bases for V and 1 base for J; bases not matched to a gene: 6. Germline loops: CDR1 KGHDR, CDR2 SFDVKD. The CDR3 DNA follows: TGTGCCACCAGTGATGCGACTAGCGGGGGGGCAGGGAACACCGGGGAGCTGTTTTTT. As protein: CATSDATSGGAGNTGELFF.

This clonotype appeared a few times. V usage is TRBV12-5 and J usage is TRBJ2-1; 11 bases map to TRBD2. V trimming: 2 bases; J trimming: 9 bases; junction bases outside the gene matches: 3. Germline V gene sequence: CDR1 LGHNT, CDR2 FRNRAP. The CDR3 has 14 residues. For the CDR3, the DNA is TGTGCTAGTGGTTTGACCGGGACTAGCGGTGAGCAGTTCTTC. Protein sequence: CASGLTGTSGEQFF.

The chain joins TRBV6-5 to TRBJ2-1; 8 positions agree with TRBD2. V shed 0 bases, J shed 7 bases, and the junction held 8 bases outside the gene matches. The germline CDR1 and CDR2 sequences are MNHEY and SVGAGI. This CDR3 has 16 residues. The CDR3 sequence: CASSYSGARGGNEQFF. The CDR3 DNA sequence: TGTGCCAGCAGTTACTCCGGCGCCCGGGGGGGGAATGAGCAGTTCTTC.

The CDR3: CASSQVGPGISPLHF. In nucleotides, the CDR3 is TGCGCCAGCAGCCAAGTCGGGCCTGGGATTTCACCCCTCCACTTT. The chain employs TRBV4-1 and TRBJ1-6; D not certain. CDR3 size: 15 residues. With 1 base removed from V and 9 bases from J, the gap between germline ends came to 13 bases. Germline V lookup: CDR1 MGHRA, CDR2 YSYEKL.

The CDR3 nucleotides read TGCAGTGCTAGAGTGGACGGGACGAAAGATACGCAGTATTTT. Residues: CSARVDGTKDTQYF. The gene calls are TRBV20-1 and TRBJ2-3; D might be TRBD1 or TRBD2, each matching 5 bases. From germline, CDR1 is DFQATT and CDR2 SNEGSKA (reference sequence). CDR3 length: 14 amino acids. Trimming removed 1 base at V and 5 bases at J, with 13 bases between.